The following is a T cell receptor (beta chain) sequence with its context. These data are taken from a study of shared T cell receptors in the human thymus. From germline, CDR1 is LNHDA and CDR2 SQIVND (reference sequence). The CDR3 length is 14 residues. J lost 4 bases, V lost 5 bases, and 7 bases had no gene match. Assay: immunoSEQ multiplex PCR; the TCRdb copy retains only in-frame clones and omits some. The sample holds hundreds of thousands of clones, roughly 74% seen once. The same specimen was also included in a second study, on human thymus T cells. That study reports: Those donating were healthy Finnish infants in corrective surgery for congenital heart defects. Resections removed during corrective heart surgery provided the thymus tissue used. V and J genes seemed to be used with bias in thymic and blood repertoires. There were highly overlapping thymic repertoires among unrelated individuals, as related research reported.

The chain combines TRBV19 with TRBJ1-1, with TRBD1 matching over 7 bases. The TCR was taken from a boy younger than two with a congenital heart defect. Sample: thymocytes. CDR3 sequence reads: CASSWDSQGTEAFF. CDR3 sequence (DNA): TGTGCCAGTAGTTGGGACAGCCAGGGCACTGAAGCTTTCTTT.